This entry describes one T cell receptor (beta chain). The data were taken from a study of T cells expressing NK-cell markers. From the 5' RACE reads, TCRdb lists one entry per CDR3 protein and no DNA. Its listing shows a few hundred thousand distinct CDR3 sequences. The sample was blood T cells: a sorted CD56 or NKG2C T cell subset, CD4+ or CD8+ T cells, or bulk PBMC T cells (not recorded which). This TCR derives from a young man in good health.

CDR3 amino acids: CASSRNDRGGGANVLTF. The gene calls are TRBV7-9 and TRBJ2-6; TCRdb lists TRBD1, though no DNA is available to test this call. Germline CDR1 and CDR2: SEHNR and FQNEAQ (reference sequence). This CDR3 is 17 amino acids long.